The following is a T cell receptor (beta chain) sequence with its context. What it binds is not known. Measured with immunoSEQ multiplex PCR; TCRdb has only the in-frame clones, and not every one. Here the sample spans 250,000 to 300,000 clones, about 87% being singletons. The germline V gene encodes CDR1 SGHRS and CDR2 YFSETQ. V was clipped by 0 bases and J by 6 bases, with 7 bases between them. The CDR3 extends over 13 amino acids. Stated treatment: around 19 received Ad26.COV2.S at low or high dose, single or two shots; about 5 received placebo; per-sample allocation not given. After the first vaccine or placebo injection, samples were drawn on day 63. The sample came from a Boston adult aged 18-55 years. The data originate from a study of Ad26.COV2.S vaccination and SARS-CoV-2 variants. About the research overall: Administration of Ad26.COV2.S was intramuscular, either once or twice 56 days apart. Study-level findings and limits: For non-spike TCRs, breadth in vaccine recipients resembled that in placebo recipients. In TCR breadth and depth analyses, total T cell responses may have been underestimated.

The J gene is TRBJ1-5, the V gene TRBV5-1; D is unresolved. Sample: peripheral blood, taken in a trial of Ad26.COV2.S vaccine versus placebo. This receptor was identified in a person between 18 and 65 years old who received the Ad26.COV2.S COVID-19 vaccine or a placebo. CDR3 DNA sequence: TGCGCCAGCAGCTTGGGCCCCAGTCAGCCCCAGCATTTT. Translation: CASSLGPSQPQHF.